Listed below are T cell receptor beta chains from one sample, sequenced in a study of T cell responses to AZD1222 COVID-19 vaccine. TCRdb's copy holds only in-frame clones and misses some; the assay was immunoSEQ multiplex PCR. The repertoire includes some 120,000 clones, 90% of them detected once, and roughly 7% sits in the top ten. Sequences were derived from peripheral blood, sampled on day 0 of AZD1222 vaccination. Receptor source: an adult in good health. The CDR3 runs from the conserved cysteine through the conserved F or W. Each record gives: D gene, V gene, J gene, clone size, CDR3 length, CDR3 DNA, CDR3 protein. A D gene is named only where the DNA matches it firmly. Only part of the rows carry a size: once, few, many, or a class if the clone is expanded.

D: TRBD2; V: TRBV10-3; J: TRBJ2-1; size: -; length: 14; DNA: TGTGCCATCAGCACTAGCGGGGGGATCAATGAGCAGTTCTTC; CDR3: CAISTSGGINEQFF
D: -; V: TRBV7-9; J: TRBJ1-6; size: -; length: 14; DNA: TGTGCCAGCAGCTTTCAGGGAAATAATTCACCCCTCCACTTT; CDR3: CASSFQGNNSPLHF
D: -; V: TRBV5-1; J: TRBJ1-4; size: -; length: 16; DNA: TGCGCCAGCAGCCTACAGGGATCTGCAACTAATGAAAAACTGTTTTTT; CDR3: CASSLQGSATNEKLFF
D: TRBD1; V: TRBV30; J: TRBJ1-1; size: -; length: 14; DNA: TGTGCCTGGGCGACAGGGGGCGCGGGCACTGAAGCTTTCTTT; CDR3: CAWATGGAGTEAFF
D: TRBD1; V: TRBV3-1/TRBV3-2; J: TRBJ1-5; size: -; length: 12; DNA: TGTGCCAGCAGCAACAGGGGTTGGCCCCAGCATTTT; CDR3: CASSNRGWPQHF
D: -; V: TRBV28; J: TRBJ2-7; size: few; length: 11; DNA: TGTGCCAGCTCGAGAGGGCGAGGGCAGTACTTC; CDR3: CASSRGRGQYF
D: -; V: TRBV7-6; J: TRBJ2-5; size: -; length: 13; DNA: TGTGCCAGCAGCGACCTGGGGTATGAGACCCAGTACTTC; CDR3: CASSDLGYETQYF
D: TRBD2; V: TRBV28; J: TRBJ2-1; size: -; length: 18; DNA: TGTGCCAGCAGTCCAAGCGGACTAGCGGGAGGGCCGTACAATGAGCAGTTCTTC; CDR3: CASSPSGLAGGPYNEQFF
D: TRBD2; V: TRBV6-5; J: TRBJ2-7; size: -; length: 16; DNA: TGTGCCAGCAGTTACTCGTCAGCGGGAGGGACCTACGAGCAGTACTTC; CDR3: CASSYSSAGGTYEQYF
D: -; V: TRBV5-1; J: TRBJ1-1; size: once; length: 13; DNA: TGCGCCAGCAGCCTCAGGCTTGGGGCTGAAGCTTTCTTT; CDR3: CASSLRLGAEAFF
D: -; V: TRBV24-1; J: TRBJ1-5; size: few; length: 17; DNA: TGTGCCACCAGTGATTCGCGCTCGGAGAGGGGGGCTCAGCCCCAGCATTTT; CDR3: CATSDSRSERGAQPQHF
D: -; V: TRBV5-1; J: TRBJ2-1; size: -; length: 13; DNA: TGCGCCAGCACCTCCGAGGGCTACAATGAGCAGTTCTTC; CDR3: CASTSEGYNEQFF
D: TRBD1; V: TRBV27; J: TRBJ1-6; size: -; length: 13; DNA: TGTGCCAGCGGGGACAGGCGGGGCTCACCCCTCCACTTT; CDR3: CASGDRRGSPLHF